This T cell receptor (beta chain) was obtained from a study of identical twins. This CDR3 is 14 amino acids long. Trimming removed 4 bases at V and 1 base at J, with 11 bases between. The authors used template switching to add a universal primer site and gave cDNA unique molecular identifiers. TCRdb reprocessed the 5' RACE reads via MiXCR and lists one record per CDR3 protein. Of 600,000 to 850,000 distinct CDR3 sequences listed, around a sixth are singletons. This clonotype was found a few times. The sample was also reused in another study, on T cells expressing NK-cell markers.

This clonotype originated in a woman in her late teens or twenties in good health. Sequences were obtained from PBMCs. The rearrangement joins TRBV12-3 or TRBV12-4 to TRBJ2-7, with D tentatively TRBD1 (6 bases). The CDR3, as DNA: TGTGCCAGCAGTTCCACAGGGTTATCCTACGAGCAGTACTTC. Its protein product is CASSSTGLSYEQYF.